This T cell receptor (beta chain) was captured by sequencing in a study of cytomegalovirus exposure and HLA in healthy donors. Broader study findings: Later, an analysis found that common viral pathogens appeared to be linked with several of the most significant clusters.

Details on this clone: Its antigen is as yet unknown.

This PCR relied on a set of 60 Vbeta primers and 13 Jbeta primers. The data were produced by immunoSEQ multiplex PCR, yet TCRdb's version contains in-frame clones alone and is incomplete. This sample has some 100,000 clones; 79% occur once, and the top ten carry more than 3.5%. The sequence was obtained from a female donor in good health and CMV-seropositive. The sample comprised PBMCs.

The chain's CDR3 is CASIGTSGGGETQYF. In nucleotides, the CDR3 is TGTGCCAGTATCGGGACTAGCGGGGGGGGAGAGACCCAGTACTTC. V and J are TRBV19 and TRBJ2-5; 16 nucleotides agree with TRBD2. Unmatched junction bases numbered 3, after V lost 7 bases and J lost 4 bases. The CDR3 has 15 amino acids. Germline V CDR1 and CDR2: LNHDA, SQIVND (reference sequence).